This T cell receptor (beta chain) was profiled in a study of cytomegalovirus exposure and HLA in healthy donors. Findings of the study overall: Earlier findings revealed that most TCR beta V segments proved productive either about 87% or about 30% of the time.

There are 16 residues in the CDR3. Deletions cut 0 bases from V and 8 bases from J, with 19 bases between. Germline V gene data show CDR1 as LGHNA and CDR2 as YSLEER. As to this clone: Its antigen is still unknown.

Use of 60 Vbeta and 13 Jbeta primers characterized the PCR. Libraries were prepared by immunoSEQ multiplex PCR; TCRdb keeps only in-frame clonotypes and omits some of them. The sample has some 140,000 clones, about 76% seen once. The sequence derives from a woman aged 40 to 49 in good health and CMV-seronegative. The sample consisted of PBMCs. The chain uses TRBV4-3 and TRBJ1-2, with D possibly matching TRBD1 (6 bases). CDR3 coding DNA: TGCGCCAGCAGCCAAGAATTGGCAGGCCCCAGGGGAGGCTACACCTTC. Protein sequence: CASSQELAGPRGGYTF.